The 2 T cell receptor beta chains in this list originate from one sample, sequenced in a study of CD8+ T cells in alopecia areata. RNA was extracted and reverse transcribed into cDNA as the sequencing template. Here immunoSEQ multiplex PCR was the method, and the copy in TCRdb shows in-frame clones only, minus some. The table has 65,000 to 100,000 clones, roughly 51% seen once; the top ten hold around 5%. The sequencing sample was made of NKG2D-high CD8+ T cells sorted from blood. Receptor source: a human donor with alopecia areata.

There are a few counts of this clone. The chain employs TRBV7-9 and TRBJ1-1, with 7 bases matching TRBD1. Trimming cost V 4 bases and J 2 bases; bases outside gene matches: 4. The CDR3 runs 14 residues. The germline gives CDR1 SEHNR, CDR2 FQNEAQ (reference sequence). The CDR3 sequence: CASSWDSGNTEAFF. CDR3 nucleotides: TGTGCCAGCAGCTGGGACAGCGGAAACACTGAAGCTTTCTTT.

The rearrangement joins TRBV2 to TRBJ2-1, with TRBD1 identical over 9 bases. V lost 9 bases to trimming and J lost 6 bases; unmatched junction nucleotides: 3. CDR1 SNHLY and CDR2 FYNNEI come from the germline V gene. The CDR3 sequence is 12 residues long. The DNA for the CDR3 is TGTGCCAGACAGGGGGCGACCAATGAGCAGTTCTTC. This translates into CARQGATNEQFF.